This T cell receptor (beta chain) was retrieved from a study of CD8+ T cells in alopecia areata. Looking at the study overall: Tofacitinib continued for 6 to 18 months and was then withheld for 6 months.

Study findings and constraints: Scalp lesions, especially in alopecia totalis/universalis, had higher clonality than normal scalp.

As for this clone: Its matching antigen is unknown.

CDR1 and CDR2 from the germline V gene are GTSNPN and SVGIG (reference sequence). V lost 1 base and J 0 bases, leaving 15 bases between the germline ends. The CDR3 totals 16 residues. Extracted RNA was reverse transcribed, and the resulting cDNA served as sequencing template. TCRdb keeps only in-frame clones here, not all; method: immunoSEQ multiplex PCR. This sample has roughly 250,000 clones; roughly two thirds occur once, and the top ten carry approximately 1.2%. The clonotype originates from a human donor with alopecia areata. The V and J genes are TRBV30 and TRBJ1-1, with a tentative D call TRBD1 (6 bases). This material consisted of CD4+ T cells sorted from blood, taken at week 0. The CDR3 DNA reads as TGTGCCTGGAGTGCCCTTGGGGGCCCCTTGAACACTGAAGCTTTCTTT. This translates into CAWSALGGPLNTEAFF. Combining the CDR3 with reference TRBV30 and TRBJ1-1 gives the whole variable domain SQTIHQWPATLVQPVGSPLSLECTVEGTSNPNLYWYRQAAGRGLQLLFYSVGIGQISSEVPQNLSASRPQDRQFILSSKKLLLSDSGFYLCAWSALGGPLNTEAFFGQGTRLTVV.